This T cell receptor beta chain was sequenced during a study of cytomegalovirus exposure and HLA in healthy donors. Study in general: The study placed roughly four fifths of its approximately 400 genotyped donors in the Caucasian-associated ancestry cluster. General study findings and limits: There were over 150 TCR beta chains listed as cytomegalovirus-associated.

CDR1 is GTSNPN, CDR2 SVGIG, per germline (reference sequence). After removal of 4 bases from V and 7 bases from J, the junction contained 12 bases not matched to a gene. CDR3 length: 15 amino acids. As concerns this clone: What it binds is not known.

When sampled, the donors appeared nominally healthy, though they likely had unrecorded immune exposures. The PCR was carried out with 60 Vbeta primers and 13 Jbeta primers. This table comes from immunoSEQ multiplex PCR, and its TCRdb copy is limited to in-frame clones, with some not included. The sample has fewer than 250,000 clones; 70% to 80% are singletons. This TCR came from a male donor in good health and CMV-seropositive. This chain uses TRBV30 with TRBJ2-2; 7 nucleotides agree with TRBD1. Sample: PBMCs. The CDR3 spells CAWIGPGTANGELFF. The CDR3 DNA reads as TGTGCCTGGATTGGTCCCGGGACAGCGAACGGGGAGCTGTTTTTT.